Listed below are T cell receptor beta chains from one sample, sequenced in a study of T cell responses to AZD1222 COVID-19 vaccine. Generated by immunoSEQ multiplex PCR, the TCRdb table keeps only in-frame clones and is missing some. The sample includes about 94,000 clones, around 91% of them seen just once. The sequencing here drew on peripheral blood, taken on day 0 of AZD1222 vaccination. These receptors were taken from an adult in good health. Both conserved end residues are part of each CDR3.

V gene,J gene,CDR3 protein
TRBV12-3/TRBV12-4,TRBJ1-6,CASSPGAVPNLHF
TRBV4-1,TRBJ1-5,CASSQTLRQGLNQPQHF
TRBV4-1,TRBJ1-2,CASSQGRRRGHGDPSYTF
TRBV7-8,TRBJ1-1,CASSLGGHASAVAFF
TRBV18,TRBJ1-6,CASSIGQGADNSPLHF
TRBV5-8,TRBJ1-5,CASSLVDRAGQPQHF
TRBV27,TRBJ1-2,CASSLQGAGGYTF
TRBV19,TRBJ2-7,CASSQRTGGLGSSYEQYF
TRBV7-2,TRBJ2-7,CASSPDYRAYEQYF
TRBV7-3,TRBJ2-1,CASSLGPSSYNEQFF
TRBV7-3,TRBJ1-3,CASSEQTGGNTIYF
TRBV6-6,TRBJ1-1,CASSRPGQGNTEAFF
TRBV19,TRBJ1-2,CASGDRGLYGYTF
TRBV25-1,TRBJ1-1,CASSQMNTEAFF
TRBV18,TRBJ2-3,CASSPPGSTDTQYF
TRBV14,TRBJ1-1,CASSQEGHKNTEAFF
TRBV11-2,TRBJ2-3,CASSSGTTDTQYF